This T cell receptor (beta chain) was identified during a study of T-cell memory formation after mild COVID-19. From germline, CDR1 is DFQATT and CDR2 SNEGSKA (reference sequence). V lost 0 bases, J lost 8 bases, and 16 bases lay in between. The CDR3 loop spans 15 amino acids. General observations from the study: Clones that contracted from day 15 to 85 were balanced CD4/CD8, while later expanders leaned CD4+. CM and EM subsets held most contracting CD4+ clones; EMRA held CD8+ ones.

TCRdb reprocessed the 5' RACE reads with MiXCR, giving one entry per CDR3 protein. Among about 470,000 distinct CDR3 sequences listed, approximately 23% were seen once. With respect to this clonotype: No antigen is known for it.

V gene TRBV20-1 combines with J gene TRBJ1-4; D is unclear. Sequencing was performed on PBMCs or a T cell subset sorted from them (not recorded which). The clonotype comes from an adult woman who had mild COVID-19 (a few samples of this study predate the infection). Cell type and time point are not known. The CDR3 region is CSARDFGRGREKLFF. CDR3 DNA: TGCAGTGCTAGAGATTTTGGGAGAGGTCGAGAAAAACTGTTTTTT.